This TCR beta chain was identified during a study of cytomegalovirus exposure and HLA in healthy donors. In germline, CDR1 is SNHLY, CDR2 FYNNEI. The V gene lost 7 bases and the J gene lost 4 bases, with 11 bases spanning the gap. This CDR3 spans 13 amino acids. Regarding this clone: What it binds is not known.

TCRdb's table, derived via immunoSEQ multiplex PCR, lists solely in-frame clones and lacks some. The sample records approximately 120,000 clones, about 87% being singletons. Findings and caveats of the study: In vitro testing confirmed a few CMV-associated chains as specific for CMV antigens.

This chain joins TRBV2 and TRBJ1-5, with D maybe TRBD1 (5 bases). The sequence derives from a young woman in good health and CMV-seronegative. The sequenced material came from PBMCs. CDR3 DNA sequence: TGTGCCAGCATTGGGCAGGGAAATCAGCCCCAGCATTTT. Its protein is CASIGQGNQPQHF. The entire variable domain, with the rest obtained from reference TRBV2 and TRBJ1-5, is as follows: EPEVTQTPSHQVTQMGQEVILRCVPISNHLYFYWYRQILGQKVEFLVSFYNNEISEKSEIFDDQFSVERPDGSNFTLKIRSTKLEDSAMYFCASIGQGNQPQHFGDGTRLSIL.